These 25 T cell receptor beta chains were all obtained from the same sample, sequenced in a study of response to subunit inactivated influenza vaccine. MiXCR was run by TCRdb on the RT-PCR reads, yielding one entry per CDR3 protein. The profile shows 630,000 or so distinct CDR3 sequences, approximately 15% of them singletons. The material was PBMCs from blood, obtained roughly 12 days after vaccination. Source of these receptors: a man between 50 and 59 years old who received an inactivated influenza vaccine.

This clonotype was seen repeatedly, ten times or more. The chain is built from TRBV7-9 and TRBJ2-1; TRBD2 matches 10 bases. Germline V gene sequence: CDR1 SEHNR, CDR2 FQNEAQ (reference sequence). After removal of 5 bases from V and 2 bases from J, the junction contained 3 bases not matched to a gene. This CDR3 contains 15 residues. The CDR3 sequence: CASSSSGRAYNEQFF. DNA for the CDR3: TGTGCCAGCAGCAGCAGCGGGAGGGCCTACAATGAGCAGTTCTTC.

In DNA, the CDR3 is TGCGCCAGCAGCTTGGGTTACAGGGCCTCTGGAAACACCATATATTTT. This gives the protein CASSLGYRASGNTIYF. This chain uses TRBV5-1 with TRBJ1-3; possible D gene TRBD1, 6 bases. CDR1 SGHRS and CDR2 YFSETQ come from the germline V gene. This CDR3 has 16 residues. The V end lost 0 bases, the J end lost 0 bases, and 10 bases lay between the germline ends.

This clonotype was seen repeatedly, ten times or more. The rearrangement links TRBV10-3 to TRBJ2-1; 14 nucleotides line up with TRBD2. Looked up from germline, CDR1 is ENHRY and CDR2 is SYGVKD. Unmatched junction bases numbered 3, after V lost 6 bases and J lost 5 bases. The CDR3 length is 15 residues. Here the CDR3 DNA reads TGTGCCATCAGCCCGACTAGCGGGGGGGACAATGAGCAGTTCTTC. Protein sequence: CAISPTSGGDNEQFF.

The rearrangement joins TRBV12-3 or TRBV12-4 to TRBJ2-7, with D tentatively TRBD1 (5 bases). V was clipped by 6 bases and J by 1 base, with 13 bases between them. The length of the CDR3 is 14 residues. The CDR3 protein is CASSDMGQSYEQYF. Written as DNA, the CDR3 is TGTGCCAGCAGCGATATGGGGCAGTCCTACGAGCAGTACTTC.

In this sample, this clonotype turned up a few times. This rearrangement joins TRBV27 to TRBJ2-5; perhaps D is TRBD1 or TRBD2 (6 bases each). Germline assignment: CDR1 MNHEY and CDR2 SMNVEV (reference sequence). The CDR3 loop spans 13 amino acids. V was trimmed by 6 bases and J by 4 bases, leaving 12 bases between them. CDR3 in amino acids: CASSAWGAETQYF. The DNA for the CDR3 is TGTGCCAGCAGCGCGTGGGGGGCAGAGACCCAGTACTTC.

The chain is built from TRBV10-3 and TRBJ2-3; tentative D call: TRBD1 (7 bases). This CDR3 has 15 residues. Germline CDR1 reads ENHRY; CDR2 reads SYGVKD. V lost 5 bases and J 4 bases, leaving 16 bases between the germline ends. The CDR3 loop reads CAISTRQGGADTQYF. The CDR3 coding sequence is TGTGCCATCAGTACCCGACAGGGAGGCGCAGATACGCAGTATTTT.

This clonotype was counted ten times or more. This rearrangement joins TRBV7-3 to TRBJ2-2; D might be TRBD2 (5 bases). This CDR3 has 13 residues. Trimming shortened V by 5 bases and J by 5 bases, and 9 bases separated the two germline ends. Germline CDR1 is SGHTA and CDR2 is FQGTGA. The CDR3 DNA reads as TGTGCCAGCAGCCCGATAGCGACCGGGGAGCTGTTTTTT. Translating gives CASSPIATGELFF. Full variable domain (missing parts from reference TRBV7-3 and TRBJ2-2): GAGVSQTPSNKVTEKGKYVELRCDPISGHTALYWYRQSLGQGPEFLIYFQGTGAADDSGLPNDRFFAVRPEGSVSTLKIQRTERGDSAVYLCASSPIATGELFFGEGSRLTVL.

This clonotype was counted only a few times. The rearrangement uses TRBV10-3 and TRBJ1-2; D possibly corresponds to TRBD1 (6 bases). The CDR3 sequence is 13 residues long. The V end was cut by 7 bases, the J end by 2 bases, with 11 bases between. The germline V gene has CDR1 ENHRY and CDR2 SYGVKD. CDR3 in DNA: TGTGCCATCAAAGGACAGACAAACTATGGCTACACCTTC. This translates into CAIKGQTNYGYTF.

This clonotype was found a few times. This chain joins TRBV20-1 and TRBJ2-1; 11 bases fit TRBD2. The CDR3 extends over 19 amino acids. Losses at the gene ends were 0 bases for V and 0 bases for J; bases not matched to a gene: 10. Germline CDR1 DFQATT, CDR2 SNEGSKA (reference sequence). In DNA form, the CDR3 reads TGCAGTGCTAGAGATCCCCTCTCTAGCGGGGGGATCTCCTACAATGAGCAGTTCTTC. This translates into CSARDPLSSGGISYNEQFF.

This clonotype was found a few times. The V gene is TRBV4-2, the J gene TRBJ2-2; a possible D gene is TRBD2 (8 bases). The CDR3 extends over 22 amino acids. V lost 0 bases and J lost 3, with 29 bases in between. The germline V gene has CDR1 LGHNA and CDR2 YNFKEQ. CDR3 bases: TGTGCCAGCAGCCAAGACCGGTCTCGGGGGGGACGGACAGGTGGATACACCGGGGAGCTGTTTTTT. It encodes CASSQDRSRGGRTGGYTGELFF.

Many counts were recorded for this clonotype. The J gene is TRBJ2-7, the V gene TRBV3-1; D is undetermined. The V gene lost 0 bases and the J gene lost 1 base, with 4 bases spanning the gap. The CDR3 loop spans 13 amino acids. Per the germline V gene, CDR1 is LGHDT and CDR2 is YNNKEL (reference sequence). The DNA of the CDR3 is TGTGCCAGCAGCCAAGAGGAATCCTACGAGCAGTACTTC. This translates into CASSQEESYEQYF.

The V call is TRBV20-1, the J call TRBJ2-7; TRBD2 matches at 12 bases. The ends lost 4 bases at V and 4 bases at J; junction bases unmatched: 8. This CDR3 is built from 15 residues. Germline CDR1 and CDR2: DFQATT and SNEGSKA (reference sequence). CDR3 nucleotides: TGCAGTGCTACCAGGACTAGCGGGACCCGTTACGAGCAGTACTTC. It encodes CSATRTSGTRYEQYF.

This clonotype occurred many times. This chain uses TRBV6-1 with TRBJ1-1; 8 bases fit TRBD1. J was trimmed by 0 bases and V by 5 bases; bases with no gene match: 8. Germline assignment: CDR1 MNHNS and CDR2 SASEGT. This CDR3 spans 16 amino acids. CDR3 bases: TGTGCCAGCAGTCTTTCCGGGACAGGATTGAACACTGAAGCTTTCTTT. Its translation is CASSLSGTGLNTEAFF.

The gene calls are TRBV4-3 and TRBJ2-7; D is possibly TRBD2 (5 bases). The CDR3 length is 14 residues. CDR1 LGHNA and CDR2 YSLEER come from the germline V gene. Trimming stripped 0 bases from V and 5 bases from J, with 11 bases between. CDR3: CASSQDLAANEQYF. The CDR3 DNA sequence: TGCGCCAGCAGCCAAGATCTAGCCGCGAACGAGCAGTACTTC.

This clonotype came up a few times. The V call is TRBV7-2, the J call TRBJ2-7; weak D call: TRBD1 (6 bases). The CDR3 extends over 15 amino acids. The V and J ends lost 0 bases and 2 bases respectively, with 11 bases between them. Germline lookup yields CDR1 SGHTA and CDR2 FQGNSA. This CDR3 is CASSLAGQPTYEQYF. Written as DNA, the CDR3 is TGTGCCAGCAGCTTAGCTGGACAGCCGACCTACGAGCAGTACTTC.

This clonotype has only a few counts. J is TRBJ2-7 and V is TRBV10-3; TRBD1 aligns across 7 bases. Germline CDR1 and CDR2: ENHRY and SYGVKD. The CDR3 spans 14 residues. V lost 6 bases, J lost 1 base, and 6 bases stayed unmatched. This CDR3 reads CAISGRGLSYEQYF. The CDR3 nucleotides read TGTGCCATCAGCGGAAGGGGGCTTTCCTACGAGCAGTACTTC.

The sample holds many counts of this clonotype. The V gene is TRBV7-2, the J gene TRBJ2-3; 12 nucleotides match TRBD2. The V gene's germline CDR1 is SGHTA and CDR2 FQGNSA. This CDR3 comprises 17 residues. V trimming: 2 bases; J trimming: 0 bases; junction bases outside the gene matches: 3. DNA for the CDR3: TGTGCCAGCAGCTTACTAGCGGGGGGGCCTAGCACAGATACGCAGTATTTT. Its protein is CASSLLAGGPSTDTQYF.

This clonotype was seen only a few times. This sequence joins TRBV5-6 and TRBJ2-3, with D hard to call. Trimming shortened V by 1 base and J by 7 bases, and 7 bases separated the two germline ends. This CDR3 has 12 residues. Germline V CDR1 and CDR2: SGHDT, YYEEEE. The chain's CDR3 is CASSLSVNTQYF. The CDR3, as DNA: TGTGCCAGCAGCTTGAGCGTGAATACGCAGTATTTT.

In this sample, this clonotype turned up a few times. This chain joins TRBV2 and TRBJ2-1; D not certain. The V end was cut by 1 base, the J end by 11 bases, with 6 bases between. This CDR3 region has 11 residues. The germline gives CDR1 SNHLY, CDR2 FYNNEI. The CDR3 is CASSEGGKQFF. The CDR3 DNA sequence: TGTGCCAGCAGTGAAGGGGGTAAGCAGTTCTTC.

The chain links TRBV6-1 to TRBJ2-7; D might be TRBD1 (6 bases). The germline V and J ends were trimmed by 6 bases and 0 bases, with 15 bases remaining between them. The CDR3 has 15 residues. Germline assignment: CDR1 MNHNS and CDR2 SASEGT. The CDR3 DNA reads TGTGCCAGCAGCTTCGCGACAGGAAGCTCCTACGAGCAGTACTTC. Translated: CASSFATGSSYEQYF.

This clonotype has a handful of counts. The chain carries TRBV11-2 and TRBJ2-3; 12 nucleotides line up with TRBD2. In germline, CDR1 is SGHAT, CDR2 FQNNGV. There are 16 residues in the CDR3. The V and J ends lost 5 bases and 4 bases, in that order; junction bases with no gene match: 7. CDR3 DNA: TGTGCCAGCAGCGTACGACTAGCGGGAGTCCCAGATACGCAGTATTTT. Translated, it gives CASSVRLAGVPDTQYF.

This clonotype was observed a few times. This chain connects TRBV11-2 to TRBJ1-4, with D unresolved. CDR1 is SGHAT, CDR2 FQNNGV, per germline. V was shortened by 3 bases and J by 10 bases, with 12 bases between the two germline ends. This CDR3 region has 13 residues. The CDR3 loop reads CASSLRQNGKLFF. DNA for the CDR3: TGTGCCAGCAGCTTGCGGCAGAACGGAAAACTGTTTTTT.

This rearrangement joins TRBV6-5 to TRBJ1-1, with D hard to call. Germline V gene data show CDR1 as MNHEY and CDR2 as SVGAGI. The length of the CDR3 is 11 residues. V was shortened by 5 bases and J by 5 bases, with 6 bases between the two germline ends. CDR3: CASSQRTEAFF. Here the CDR3 DNA reads TGTGCCAGCAGTCAAAGGACTGAAGCTTTCTTT.

Many counts were recorded for this clonotype. The CDR3 protein is CASSSELGTDTQYF. In DNA, the CDR3 is TGTGCCAGCAGCTCTGAGTTGGGCACAGATACGCAGTATTTT. The chain joins TRBV7-2 to TRBJ2-3; no definite D call. The ends were cut back, 4 bases at V and 1 base at J, with 9 bases in the middle. This CDR3 has 14 amino acids. CDR1 SGHTA and CDR2 FQGNSA come from the germline V gene.

The chain couples TRBV5-1 to TRBJ1-2; perhaps TRBD1 as D (5 bases). The CDR3 runs 13 residues. CDR1 SGHRS and CDR2 YFSETQ come from the germline V gene. Trimming took 4 bases from V and 6 from J, leaving 13 bases between them. The CDR3 DNA follows: TGCGCCAGCAGCCCCGAAGGGGCTAATGGCTACACCTTC. Translating it yields CASSPEGANGYTF.